The 2 T cell receptor beta chains below all came from one sample that was sequenced in a study of blood T cell repertoires in COVID-19 (dated by TCRdb to the early 2020s). The library was made by the immunoSEQ multiplex PCR assay. TCRdb re-hosts the immuneACCESS table, in-frame sequences only. Its copies lack some clones; in the studies checked, an unresolved V gene accounts for under half of them, and the cause for the rest is not known. In this sample the table shows around 100,000 clones, around four fifths of which occur a single time. 7.9% of the sample is in the top ten clones. The sequenced sample consisted of peripheral blood. These receptors were taken from a man between 70 and 80 years old with acute or convalescent COVID-19.

The chain is built from TRBV5-4 and TRBJ1-2, with D possibly matching TRBD1 (6 bases). V shed 0 bases and J shed 8 bases, with 17 bases lying between them. The CDR3 totals 15 residues. Per the germline V gene, CDR1 is SGHNT and CDR2 is YYREEE (reference sequence). The CDR3 DNA reads as TGTGCCAGCAGCTTGGCCACTAACAGGGCGAGAGGCTACACCTTC. This translates into CASSLATNRARGYTF.

This clone was counted a few times. The V call is TRBV28, the J call TRBJ1-2; D not resolved. The germline V gene has CDR1 MDHEN and CDR2 SYDVKM. CDR3 size: 14 residues. The germline V and J ends were trimmed by 1 base and 4 bases, with 10 bases remaining between them. The CDR3 DNA is TGTGCCAGCAGTTTATTTACAGCGGGCTATGGCTACACCTTC. This translates into CASSLFTAGYGYTF.